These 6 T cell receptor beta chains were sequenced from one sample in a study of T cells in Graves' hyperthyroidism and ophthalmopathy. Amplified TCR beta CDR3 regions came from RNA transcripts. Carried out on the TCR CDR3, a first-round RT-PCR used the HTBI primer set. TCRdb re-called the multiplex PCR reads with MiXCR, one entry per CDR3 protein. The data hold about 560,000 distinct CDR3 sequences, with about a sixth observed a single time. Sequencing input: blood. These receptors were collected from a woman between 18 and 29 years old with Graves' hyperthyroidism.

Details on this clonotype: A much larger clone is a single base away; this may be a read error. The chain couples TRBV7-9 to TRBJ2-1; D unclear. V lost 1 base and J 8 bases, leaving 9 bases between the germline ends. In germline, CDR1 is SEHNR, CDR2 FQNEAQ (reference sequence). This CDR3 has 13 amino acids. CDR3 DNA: TGTGCCAGCAGCTTAGGGTTAAGGGATGAGCAGTTCTTC. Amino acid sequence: CASSLGLRDEQFF.

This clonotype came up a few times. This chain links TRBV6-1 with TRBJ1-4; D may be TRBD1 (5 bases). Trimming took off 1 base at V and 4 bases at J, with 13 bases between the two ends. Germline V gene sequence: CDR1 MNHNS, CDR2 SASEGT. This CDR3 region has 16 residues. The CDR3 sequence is CASSEEIGQLNEKLFF. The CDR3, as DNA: TGTGCCAGCAGTGAAGAAATTGGACAACTTAATGAAAAACTGTTTTTT.

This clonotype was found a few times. CDR3 amino acids: CASSLPGVGPGELFF. The CDR3 bases are TGTGCCAGCAGCTTACCGGGCGTGGGGCCCGGGGAGCTGTTTTTT. The J gene is TRBJ2-2, the V gene TRBV7-9; D may be TRBD1 (5 bases). The CDR3 loop spans 15 amino acids. Germline CDR1 reads SEHNR; CDR2 reads FQNEAQ (reference sequence). Trimming shortened V by 2 bases and J by 6 bases, and 13 bases separated the two germline ends.

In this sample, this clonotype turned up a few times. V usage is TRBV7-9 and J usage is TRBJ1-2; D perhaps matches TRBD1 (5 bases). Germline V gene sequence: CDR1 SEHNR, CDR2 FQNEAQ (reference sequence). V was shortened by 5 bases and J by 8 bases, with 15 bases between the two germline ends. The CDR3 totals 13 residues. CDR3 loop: CASSLGVVRGYTF. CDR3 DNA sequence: TGTGCCAGCAGCCTAGGGGTGGTGCGGGGCTACACCTTC.

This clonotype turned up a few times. In DNA, the CDR3 is TGTGCCACCAGTGGGCCGGGACAGGGAGAGTATGGTGGTGAAAAACTGTTTTTT. Amino acid sequence: CATSGPGQGEYGGEKLFF. The chain links TRBV24-1 to TRBJ1-4; 9 bases match TRBD1. The CDR3 loop spans 18 amino acids. Germline V gene sequence: CDR1 KGHDR, CDR2 SFDVKD. With 5 bases clipped from V and 7 bases from J, the junction kept 16 bases outside the gene matches.

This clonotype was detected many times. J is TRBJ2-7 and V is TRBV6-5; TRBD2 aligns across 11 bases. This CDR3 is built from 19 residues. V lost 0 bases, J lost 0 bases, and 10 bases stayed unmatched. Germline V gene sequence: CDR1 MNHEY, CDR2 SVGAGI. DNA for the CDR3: TGTGCCAGCAGTTACTCCGTGACTAGCGGGGCCAAAAGCTCCTACGAGCAGTACTTC. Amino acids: CASSYSVTSGAKSSYEQYF.